This entry is about one TCR delta chain. Its antigen is not identified. A far larger clone differs by one base, so this is likely a read error. The CDR3 runs to 17 residues. Germline-derived CDR1 and CDR2 are TSWWSYY and QGS. The data originate from a study of gammadelta T cells in human blood. Study-level findings and limits: Polyclonal expansion of innate γδ T cells after birth appeared microbially driven.

TCRdb reran clone calling via CATT on the RT-PCR reads. The data show more than 750 delta-chain clones, roughly three fifths seen once. This TCR was sampled from a newborn. V is TRDV1 and J is TRDJ2, with D possibly being TRDD2 (6 bases). The sequenced sample was non-Vgamma9Vdelta2 gamma-delta T cells from cord blood. CDR3 DNA: TGTGCTCTTGGGGACCCTTCCGCCGGAGGGCAAACAGCACAGCTCTTCTTT. As protein: CALGDPSAGGQTAQLFF.